Listed here are 13 T cell receptor beta chains from one sample, sequenced in a study of T cell clonotyping in hematopoietic cell transplantation. Only in-frame clones appear in the TCRdb table, and some are missing; sequencing was by immunoSEQ multiplex PCR. The sample contains thousands of clones, roughly 87% of which appear only once. Time point of the sample: recipient sample about 28 days before transplant, after cytoreduction. The sequencing used peripheral blood mononuclear cells, collected before stem cell transplant. These receptors were taken from a woman aged 55-69 years with acute myeloid leukemia. Some clones in this sample may be carry-over from other donors' samples.

The chain links TRBV7-9 to TRBJ2-1; TRBD1 or TRBD2 may be the D gene (5 bases each). The CDR3 consists of 17 residues. The ends were cut back, 0 bases at V and 0 bases at J, with 12 bases in the middle. In germline, CDR1 is SEHNR, CDR2 FQNEAQ (reference sequence). The CDR3 nucleotides are TGTGCCAGCAGCTTAGCAAAGGGACGGAGCTCCTACAATGAGCAGTTCTTC. It specifies CASSLAKGRSSYNEQFF. Based on the CDR3 plus reference TRBV7-9 and TRBJ2-1, the full variable domain is DTGVSQNPRHKITKRGQNVTFRCDPISEHNRLYWYRQTLGQGPEFLTYFQNEAQLEKSRLLSDRFSAERPKGSFSTLEIQRTEQGDSAMYLCASSLAKGRSSYNEQFFGPGTRLTVL.

The rearrangement uses TRBV11-2 and TRBJ1-2; D is unclear. The V end was cut by 4 bases, the J end by 2 bases, with 17 bases between. CDR3 length: 16 amino acids. CDR1 and CDR2 from the germline V gene are SGHAT and FQNNGV. The CDR3 region is CASSSRDRRANYGYTF. The CDR3 DNA reads as TGTGCCAGCAGCTCCCGTGATAGGCGGGCCAACTATGGCTACACCTTC. The full variable domain, its missing parts supplied by reference TRBV11-2 and TRBJ1-2, is EAGVAQSPRYKIIEKRQSVAFWCNPISGHATLYWYQQILGQGPKLLIQFQNNGVVDDSQLPKDRFSAERLKGVDSTLKIQPAKLEDSAVYLCASSSRDRRANYGYTFGSGTRLTVV.

The J gene is TRBJ2-1, the V gene TRBV7-3; TRBD2 is a possible D gene (6 bases). The CDR3 totals 16 residues. The germline V gene has CDR1 SGHTA and CDR2 FQGTGA. V was pared by 2 bases and J by 3 bases, with 14 bases between. The CDR3 DNA reads as TGTGCCAGCAGCTTAGGACTACCGTCTATCTACAATGAGCAGTTCTTC. It specifies CASSLGLPSIYNEQFF. Filled out from reference TRBV7-3 and TRBJ2-1, the complete variable domain reads GAGVSQTPSNKVTEKGKYVELRCDPISGHTALYWYRQSLGQGPEFLIYFQGTGAADDSGLPNDRFFAVRPEGSVSTLKIQRTERGDSAVYLCASSLGLPSIYNEQFFGPGTRLTVL.

The V call is TRBV7-9, the J call TRBJ2-7, with 12 bases lining up with TRBD2. The CDR3 spans 15 residues. Losses at the gene ends were 1 base for V and 4 bases for J; bases not matched to a gene: 2. Germline V gene data show CDR1 as SEHNR and CDR2 as FQNEAQ (reference sequence). CDR3 coding DNA: TGTGCCAGCAGCTTAGGACTAGCGGGAGAATACGAGCAGTACTTC. Encoded protein: CASSLGLAGEYEQYF.

This chain links TRBV27 with TRBJ2-7; D possibly corresponds to TRBD1 (8 bases). The V end lost 6 bases, the J end lost 3 bases, and 21 bases lay between the germline ends. CDR3 length equals 16 residues. CDR1 and CDR2 (germline): MNHEY, SMNVEV (reference sequence). The CDR3 loop reads CASSRQRGQAIYEQYF. The CDR3 nucleotides are TGTGCCAGCAGCCGTCAGCGGGGACAGGCAATCTACGAGCAGTACTTC.

The V call is TRBV28, the J call TRBJ2-3; no definite D call. Trimming took 5 bases from V and 0 from J, leaving 15 bases between them. Germline assignment: CDR1 MDHEN and CDR2 SYDVKM. The CDR3 has 16 residues. CDR3 amino acids: CASSGRAIDSTDTQYF. CDR3 nucleotides: TGTGCCAGCAGTGGCCGGGCCATCGATAGCACAGATACGCAGTATTTT.

This clone was picked up one time. Here the CDR3 reads CASSRVSTDTQYF. In DNA, the CDR3 is TGTGCCAGCAGCCGAGTATCCACAGATACGCAGTATTTT. The chain recombines TRBV14 with TRBJ2-3; D not certain. Germline V gives CDR1 SGHDN, CDR2 FVKESK. V lost 4 bases, J lost 2 bases, and 7 bases lay in between. The CDR3 is made up of 13 amino acids.

This chain joins TRBV11-3 and TRBJ2-1, with TRBD2 as a possible D gene (5 bases). Per the germline V gene, CDR1 is SGHNT and CDR2 is YENEEA. This CDR3 spans 18 amino acids. Trimming removed 1 base from V and 3 bases from J, with 19 bases in between. DNA of the CDR3: TGTGCCAGCAGCTTAGTCCCTCCCGGGGAGCCTATCTACAATGAGCAGTTCTTC. Translating gives CASSLVPPGEPIYNEQFF. The entire variable domain, with the rest obtained from reference TRBV11-3 and TRBJ2-1, is as follows: EAGVVQSPRYKIIEKKQPVAFWCNPISGHNTLYWYLQNLGQGPELLIRYENEEAVDDSQLPKDRFSAERLKGVDSTLKIQPAELGDSAVYLCASSLVPPGEPIYNEQFFGPGTRLTVL.

The J gene is TRBJ1-2, the V gene TRBV5-4, with D possibly TRBD1 on 5 matching bases. This CDR3 contains 15 residues. CDR1 is SGHNT, CDR2 YYREEE, per germline (reference sequence). V was cut by 1 base and J by 2 bases, with 12 bases left in between. CDR3 nucleotides: TGTGCCAGCAGCTTGAGGAGGGGCTCAAACTATGGCTACACCTTC. It codes for CASSLRRGSNYGYTF.

In the case of this clone: The junction shows a germline mismatch at one end, possibly a read error. The chain links TRBV7-7 to TRBJ2-3, with 7 bases lining up with TRBD2. CDR1 SSHAT and CDR2 FNYEAQ come from the germline V gene (reference sequence). The CDR3 covers 15 residues. This CDR3 is CASSLGGSTTDTQYF. In DNA, the CDR3 is TGTGCTAGCAGCTTAGGCGGGAGCACGACAGATACGCAGTATTTT. The whole variable domain, filled in from reference TRBV7-7 and TRBJ2-3, reads GAGVSQSPRYKVTKRGQDVTLRCDPISSHATLYWYQQALGQGPEFLTYFNYEAQPDKSGLPSDRFSAERPEGSISTLTIQRTEQRDSAMYRCASSLGGSTTDTQYFGPGTRLTVL.

V usage is TRBV2 and J usage is TRBJ2-1, with 8 bases that match TRBD2. After removal of 8 bases from V and 8 bases from J, the junction contained 11 bases not matched to a gene. CDR1 SNHLY and CDR2 FYNNEI come from the germline V gene. The CDR3 contains 14 residues. As DNA, the CDR3 is TGTGCCAGCCTTACTAGCGGCCGAATCGATGAGCAGTTCTTC. Protein: CASLTSGRIDEQFF. The complete variable domain, with remaining parts taken from reference TRBV2 and TRBJ2-1, reads EPEVTQTPSHQVTQMGQEVILRCVPISNHLYFYWYRQILGQKVEFLVSFYNNEISEKSEIFDDQFSVERPDGSNFTLKIRSTKLEDSAMYFCASLTSGRIDEQFFGPGTRLTVL.

CDR3 sequence reads: CASIHSAGGPPNEQFF. CDR3 bases: TGTGCCAGCATCCACTCGGCGGGAGGGCCCCCCAATGAGCAGTTCTTC. The chain couples TRBV7-2 to TRBJ2-1; 9 positions agree with TRBD2. Germline CDR1 reads SGHTA; CDR2 reads FQGNSA. The V gene end was trimmed by 7 bases and the J gene end by 6 bases; junction bases not matched to a gene: 13. The CDR3 is 16 residues long.

This clone has only a few counts. This chain joins TRBV10-2 and TRBJ1-2; TRBD1 matches 7 bases. The V segment lost 0 bases and the J segment 3 bases; nucleotides outside the gene matches: 1. The CDR3 is made up of 14 amino acids. Germline-derived CDR1 and CDR2 are WSHSY and SAAADI. The CDR3 protein is CASSESGQYYGYTF. CDR3 nucleotide sequence: TGCGCCAGCAGTGAGTCGGGACAGTACTATGGCTACACCTTC.